The 20 T cell receptor beta chains below all came from one sample that was sequenced in a study of blood T cell repertoires in COVID-19. Method: immunoSEQ multiplex PCR; TCRdb's copy keeps in-frame clones and lacks some. The sample lists 200,000 to 250,000 clones; 92% were seen once. Sequencing was performed on peripheral blood. The receptors derive from a young man with acute or convalescent COVID-19.

The genes are TRBV11-3 and TRBJ2-3; 10 bases are shared with TRBD2. The V segment lost 1 base and the J segment 3 bases; nucleotides outside the gene matches: 4. Germline V CDR1 and CDR2: SGHNT, YENEEA. There are 16 residues in the CDR3. The CDR3 loop reads CASSLGLAGVTDTQYF. CDR3 coding DNA: TGTGCCAGCAGCTTAGGGCTAGCGGGAGTTACAGATACGCAGTATTTT.

This clone came up once. This chain uses TRBV2 with TRBJ1-3; D is ambiguous. Trimming removed 2 bases at V and 2 bases at J, with 7 bases between. This CDR3 comprises 14 residues. Germline V CDR1 and CDR2: SNHLY, FYNNEI. The CDR3 DNA follows: TGTGCCAGCAGTGAAATAGCAGCTGGAAACACCATATATTTT. Translated, it gives CASSEIAAGNTIYF.

The chain joins TRBV5-6 to TRBJ2-7; a possible D gene is TRBD1 (6 bases). CDR3 size: 14 residues. V was pared by 4 bases and J by 0 bases, with 11 bases between. From germline, CDR1 is SGHDT and CDR2 YYEEEE. This CDR3 is CASSAQGFSYEQYF. The CDR3 DNA is TGTGCCAGCAGCGCACAGGGTTTCTCCTACGAGCAGTACTTC. Looking up the rest from reference TRBV5-6 and TRBJ2-7 gives the full variable domain: DAGVTQSPTHLIKTRGQQVTLRCSPKSGHDTVSWYQQALGQGPQFIFQYYEEEERQRGNFPDRFSGHQFPNYSSELNVNALLLGDSALYLCASSAQGFSYEQYFGPGTRLTVT.

The chain is built from TRBV7-9 and TRBJ2-2; 13 bases fit TRBD2. J lost 4 bases, V lost 1 base, and 6 bases had no gene match. This CDR3 comprises 18 residues. Per the germline V gene, CDR1 is SEHNR and CDR2 is FQNEAQ (reference sequence). CDR3 residues: CASSLELGLAGVTGELFF. The CDR3 DNA sequence: TGTGCCAGCAGCTTAGAACTTGGACTAGCGGGAGTCACCGGGGAGCTGTTTTTT.

The J gene is TRBJ2-3, the V gene TRBV5-4; 13 nucleotides line up with TRBD2. This CDR3 has 16 residues. V lost 0 bases and J lost 7; bases outside the gene matches: 5. Germline CDR1 and CDR2: SGHNT and YYREEE (reference sequence). The CDR3 nucleotides read TGTGCCAGCAGCTTGGTCGAGACTAGCGGGAGGAATACGCAGTATTTT. Amino acid sequence: CASSLVETSGRNTQYF. The full variable domain, in which reference TRBV5-4 and TRBJ2-3 provide the parts outside the CDR3, is ETGVTQSPTHLIKTRGQQVTLRCSSQSGHNTVSWYQQALGQGPQFIFQYYREEENGRGNFPPRFSGLQFPNYSSELNVNALELDDSALYLCASSLVETSGRNTQYFGPGTRLTVL.

This chain joins TRBV5-1 and TRBJ1-2; no definite D call. The ends were cut back, 1 base at V and 3 bases at J, with 7 bases in the middle. There are 13 residues in the CDR3. CDR1 is SGHRS, CDR2 YFSETQ, per germline. CDR3 in DNA: TGCGCCAGCAGCTTGTATCAGGACTATGGCTACACCTTC. It encodes CASSLYQDYGYTF.

This rearrangement joins TRBV7-8 to TRBJ2-1, with D unclear. The CDR3 covers 14 residues. V was clipped by 3 bases and J by 9 bases, with 15 bases between them. Germline lookup yields CDR1 SGHVS and CDR2 FQNEAQ. In DNA, the CDR3 is TGTGCCAGCAGCTTCTCGGGTTCCACGGTTGAGCAGTTCTTC. Translation gives CASSFSGSTVEQFF.

The genes are TRBV2 and TRBJ2-7; D not certain. V was pared by 2 bases and J by 6 bases, with 8 bases between. Germline CDR1 SNHLY, CDR2 FYNNEI. This CDR3 is 12 amino acids long. The CDR3: CASSERRVEQYF. CDR3 nucleotides: TGTGCCAGCAGTGAACGTCGCGTCGAGCAGTACTTC.

The chain employs TRBV28 and TRBJ2-5; a weak D match, TRBD2 (6 bases). The germline V gene encodes CDR1 MDHEN and CDR2 SYDVKM. V was pared by 3 bases and J by 4 bases, with 15 bases between. This CDR3 region has 15 residues. CDR3 bases: TGTGCCAGCAGTTTTGGAGGGGCCGATAGAGAGACCCAGTACTTC. Translation: CASSFGGADRETQYF.

The rearrangement joins TRBV28 to TRBJ1-1; possibly TRBD1 for D (5 bases). The CDR3 contains 16 residues. The V gene lost 7 bases and the J gene lost 1 base, with 19 bases spanning the gap. CDR1 and CDR2 from the germline V gene are MDHEN and SYDVKM. The CDR3 reads CASNSPRALGNTEAFF. DNA of the CDR3: TGTGCCAGCAATTCGCCCAGGGCCTTAGGGAACACTGAAGCTTTCTTT.

As to this clone: One end of the junction fails to match germline, which may point to a read error. V and J are TRBV5-5 and TRBJ2-5; 7 nucleotides line up with TRBD2. The germline CDR1 and CDR2 sequences are SGHKS and YYEKEE (reference sequence). The CDR3 loop spans 14 amino acids. The CDR3 sequence: CASSLAGTEETQYF. The CDR3 DNA reads as TGTGCCAGCAGCTTAGCGGGGACGGAAGAAACCCAGTACTTC.

The rearrangement uses TRBV19 and TRBJ1-5, with 8 bases matching TRBD1. With 6 bases clipped from V and 2 bases from J, the junction kept 0 bases outside the gene matches. This CDR3 is built from 13 residues. The germline V gene has CDR1 LNHDA and CDR2 SQIVND (reference sequence). CDR3 in DNA: TGTGCCAGTAGGGACAGGGGCAATCAGCCCCAGCATTTT. It translates to CASRDRGNQPQHF.

The chain has TRBV5-1 and TRBJ2-7; TRBD1 aligns across 9 bases. CDR1 SGHRS and CDR2 YFSETQ come from the germline V gene. CDR3 length equals 15 residues. Trimming removed 3 bases from V and 3 bases from J; junction bases left unmatched: 7. Here the CDR3 DNA reads TGCGCCAGCAGCTCTCAAACAGGGGGCAGCTACGAGCAGTACTTC. This encodes CASSSQTGGSYEQYF.

This clone came up a few times. The chain is built from TRBV10-1 and TRBJ1-1; D is unresolved. Germline V CDR1 and CDR2: WNHNN, SYGVQD (reference sequence). This CDR3 is 11 amino acids long. With 3 bases removed from V and 8 bases from J, the gap between germline ends came to 7 bases. CDR3 residues: CASSDGDEAFF. The CDR3 bases are TGCGCCAGCAGTGACGGAGACGAAGCTTTCTTT.

This sequence joins TRBV7-2 and TRBJ2-7; no reliable D call. V shed 5 bases and J shed 5 bases, with 13 bases lying between them. The CDR3 length is 13 residues. The germline V gene encodes CDR1 SGHTA and CDR2 FQGNSA. The CDR3 DNA sequence: TGTGCCAGCAGCCTGACTCAGTGGGACGAGCAGTACTTC. Translation: CASSLTQWDEQYF.

The rearrangement links TRBV2 to TRBJ1-1; 11 bases line up with TRBD1. Per germline, CDR1 SNHLY and CDR2 FYNNEI. The CDR3 runs 14 residues. V shed 5 bases, J shed 6 bases, and the junction held 5 bases outside the gene matches. DNA for the CDR3: TGTGCCAGCAGTAGGACAGGGGGCGCGCCTGAAGCTTTCTTT. Residues: CASSRTGGAPEAFF. The full variable domain, with the rest looked up from reference TRBV2 and TRBJ1-1, is EPEVTQTPSHQVTQMGQEVILRCVPISNHLYFYWYRQILGQKVEFLVSFYNNEISEKSEIFDDQFSVERPDGSNFTLKIRSTKLEDSAMYFCASSRTGGAPEAFFGQGTRLTVV.

This clone was picked up a small number of times. The gene calls are TRBV6-6 and TRBJ1-4, with D possibly being TRBD1 (5 bases). This CDR3 region has 14 residues. CDR1 and CDR2 (germline): MNHNY, SVGAGI (reference sequence). Trimming removed 5 bases from V and 11 bases from J, with 18 bases in between. CDR3: CASSDPGGETKLFF. CDR3 bases: TGTGCCAGCAGTGACCCCGGGGGGGAGACTAAACTGTTTTTT.

The chain is built from TRBV3-1 (or the pseudogene TRBV3-2) and TRBJ1-5, with 8 bases identical to TRBD1. Germline CDR1 reads LGHDT; CDR2 reads YNNKEL (reference sequence). This CDR3 region has 14 residues. With V trimmed by 4 bases and J by 7 bases, 6 bases remained unmatched. For the CDR3, the DNA is TGTGCCAGCAGCCCGGACAGGGAGGCCCAGCCCCAGCATTTT. It codes for CASSPDREAQPQHF.

This chain joins TRBV4-1 and TRBJ1-1; no clear D gene. The V and J ends lost 7 bases and 3 bases respectively, with 18 bases between them. CDR1 is MGHRA and CDR2 is YSYEKL in the germline V gene. The length of the CDR3 is 15 residues. The CDR3 loop is CASKQNSLGDTEAFF. The CDR3 coding sequence is TGCGCCAGCAAGCAGAACTCCTTGGGCGACACTGAAGCTTTCTTT.

J is TRBJ2-7 and V is TRBV6-5, with a weak D call TRBD2 (6 bases). V gave up 0 bases and J gave up 6 bases, with 18 bases separating them. CDR1 and CDR2 from the germline V gene are MNHEY and SVGAGI. The CDR3 covers 16 residues. CDR3 loop: CASSYSGIPTGGEQYF. DNA for the CDR3: TGTGCCAGCAGTTACTCCGGGATCCCCACCGGGGGCGAGCAGTACTTC.